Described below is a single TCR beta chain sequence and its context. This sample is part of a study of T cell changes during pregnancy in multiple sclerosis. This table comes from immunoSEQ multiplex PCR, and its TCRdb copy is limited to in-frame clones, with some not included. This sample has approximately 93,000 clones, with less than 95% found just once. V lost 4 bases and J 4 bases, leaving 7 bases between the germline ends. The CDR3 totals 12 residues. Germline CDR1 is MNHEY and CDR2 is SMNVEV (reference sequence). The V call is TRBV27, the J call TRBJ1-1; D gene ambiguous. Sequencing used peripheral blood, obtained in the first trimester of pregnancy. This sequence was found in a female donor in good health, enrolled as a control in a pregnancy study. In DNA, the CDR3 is TGTGCCAGCAGTTCCGGGGTCACTGAAGCTTTCTTT. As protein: CASSSGVTEAFF.